This T cell receptor beta chain was found in a study of CD8 T cells in ankylosing spondylitis. Whole-study findings and limits: Disease-linked clones reportedly concentrated significantly in matched ankylosing spondylitis synovial fluid. Disease-associated clonotypes exhibited CD8+ identity and were relatively infrequent in peripheral blood.

TCRdb re-derived calls from the 5' RACE reads in MiXCR, one entry per CDR3 protein. The sample has approximately 240,000 distinct CDR3 sequences; more than 9% are singletons. Points on this clonotype: The antigen remains undetermined.

Germline V CDR1 and CDR2: LGHDT, YNNKEL (reference sequence). The ends lost 5 bases at V and 4 bases at J; junction bases unmatched: 14. This CDR3 region has 18 residues. The sequencing input was blood, either unsorted or a sorted T cell fraction (not recorded which). The TCR originated in a male donor with ankylosing spondylitis or in good health (not recorded which). The chain recombines TRBV3-1 with TRBJ2-1, with TRBD2 matching 10 bases. This chain's CDR3 is CASSSSGATSGVYNEQFF. The CDR3 DNA reads as TGTGCCAGCAGCTCTTCGGGGGCAACTAGCGGGGTTTACAATGAGCAGTTCTTC.